This T cell receptor (beta chain) was profiled in a study of cytomegalovirus exposure and HLA in healthy donors. Trimming removed 5 bases from V and 5 bases from J; junction bases left unmatched: 7. The CDR3 covers 14 residues. Germline V gene sequence: CDR1 SGHRS, CDR2 YFSETQ. 60 Vbeta and 13 Jbeta primers were used in PCR. The data were produced by immunoSEQ multiplex PCR, yet TCRdb's version contains in-frame clones alone and is incomplete. The table records around 200,000 clones, approximately 82% of them present only once. Sequenced: PBMCs. The chain links TRBV5-1 to TRBJ2-7, with TRBD1 identical over 10 bases. The sequence was obtained from a girl aged 2 to 9 in good health and CMV-seropositive. The CDR3 sequence is CASRTGQGLNEQYF. The CDR3 nucleotides are TGCGCCAGCAGGACGGGACAGGGGCTTAACGAGCAGTACTTC. The full variable domain, rest sourced from reference TRBV5-1 and TRBJ2-7, is KAGVTQTPRYLIKTRGQQVTLSCSPISGHRSVSWYQQTPGQGLQFLFEYFSETQRNKGNFPGRFSGRQFSNSRSEMNVSTLELGDSALYLCASRTGQGLNEQYFGPGTRLTVT.